The present TCR beta chain was sequenced within a study of T cell responses to AZD1222 COVID-19 vaccine. Clones were read by immunoSEQ multiplex PCR, and TCRdb kept only the in-frame ones, dropping some. The sample consists of 140,000 to 150,000 clones, under 95% of them appearing once. The CDR3 spans 14 residues. Per germline, CDR1 SGHNT and CDR2 YENEEA. The germline V and J ends were trimmed by 8 bases and 1 base, with 11 bases remaining between them. General study results and limits: The donor group comprised mostly white British people and more females; the analysis possibly underestimated clonal diversity.

Notes on this clone: What it binds is unknown.

This chain connects TRBV11-3 to TRBJ2-2, with D perhaps matching TRBD1 (6 bases). This specimen was peripheral blood, taken 28 days after the second AZD1222 dose. The TCR comes from an adult who received the AZD1222 COVID-19 vaccine. Here the CDR3 reads CASQKGQNTGELFF. DNA for the CDR3: TGTGCCAGCCAAAAGGGACAGAACACCGGGGAGCTGTTTTTT.